This T cell receptor (beta chain) appears in the sequencing data of a study of T cell responses to AZD1222 COVID-19 vaccine. Turning to the study itself: Pooled in the analysis were second doses at about 4 or about 12 weeks. General study results and limits: Spike-specific TCR repertoires showed rising breadth and depth after two AZD1222 doses. Spike was spanned by vaccine-associated CD4 TCRs, with dominance at 160-218 and 743-854. A reported finding is that nearly half of spike-specific TCRs target unmutated variant regions.

The CDR3 sequence is 14 residues long. Germline V gene lookup returns CDR1 LNHDA and CDR2 SQIVND (reference sequence). Between the trimmed V and J ends, which lost 1 base and 4 bases, there was a span of 8 bases. Points on this clone: Its specificity is not known.

Clones were sequenced by immunoSEQ multiplex PCR, and TCRdb holds only the in-frame ones, with some missing. The sample lists roughly 140,000 clones, about nine tenths occurring once. This TCR was recovered from an adult in good health. The chain couples TRBV19 to TRBJ2-1, with D unclear. Source: peripheral blood, taken on day 0 of AZD1222 vaccination. CDR3 sequence: CASSIAVRYNEQFF. In DNA form, the CDR3 reads TGTGCCAGTAGTATAGCGGTGAGGTACAATGAGCAGTTCTTC.